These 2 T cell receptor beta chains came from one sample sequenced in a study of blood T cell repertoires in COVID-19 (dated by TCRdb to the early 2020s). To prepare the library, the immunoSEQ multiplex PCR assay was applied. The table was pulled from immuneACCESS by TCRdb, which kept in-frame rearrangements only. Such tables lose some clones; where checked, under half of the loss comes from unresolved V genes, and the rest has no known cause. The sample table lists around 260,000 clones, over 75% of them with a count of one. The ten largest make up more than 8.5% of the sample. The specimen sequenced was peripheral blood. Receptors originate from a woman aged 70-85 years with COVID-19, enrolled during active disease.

The DNA for the CDR3 is TGTGCCAGCAGCCGGGGACAGGGTTCTCACGAGCAGTACTTC. Translation: CASSRGQGSHEQYF. This chain connects TRBV27 to TRBJ2-7; 9 positions match TRBD1. This CDR3 region has 14 residues. Losses at the gene ends were 6 bases for V and 5 bases for J; bases not matched to a gene: 8. Germline V gene sequence: CDR1 MNHEY, CDR2 SMNVEV (reference sequence).

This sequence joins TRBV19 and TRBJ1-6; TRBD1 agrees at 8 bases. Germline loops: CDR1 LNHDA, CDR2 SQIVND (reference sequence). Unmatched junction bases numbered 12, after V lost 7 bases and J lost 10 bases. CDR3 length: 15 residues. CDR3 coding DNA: TGTGCCAGTACCTATACCCTACAGGGGGGATCACCCCTCCACTTT. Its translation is CASTYTLQGGSPLHF.